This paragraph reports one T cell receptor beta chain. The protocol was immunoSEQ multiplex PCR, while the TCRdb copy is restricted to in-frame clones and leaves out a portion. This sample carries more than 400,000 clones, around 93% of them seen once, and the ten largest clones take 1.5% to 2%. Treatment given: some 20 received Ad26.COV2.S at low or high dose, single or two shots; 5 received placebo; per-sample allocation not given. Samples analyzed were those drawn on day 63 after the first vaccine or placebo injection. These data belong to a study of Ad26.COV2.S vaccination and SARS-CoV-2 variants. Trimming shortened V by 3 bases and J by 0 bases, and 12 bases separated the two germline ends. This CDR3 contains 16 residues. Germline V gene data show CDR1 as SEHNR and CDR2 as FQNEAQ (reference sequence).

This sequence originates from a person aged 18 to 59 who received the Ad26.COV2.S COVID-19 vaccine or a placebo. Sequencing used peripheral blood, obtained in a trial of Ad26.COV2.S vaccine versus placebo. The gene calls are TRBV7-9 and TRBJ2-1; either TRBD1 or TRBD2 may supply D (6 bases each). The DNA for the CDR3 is TGTGCCAGCAGCTTCTTTTGGGGGGCCTCCTACAATGAGCAGTTCTTC. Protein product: CASSFFWGASYNEQFF.